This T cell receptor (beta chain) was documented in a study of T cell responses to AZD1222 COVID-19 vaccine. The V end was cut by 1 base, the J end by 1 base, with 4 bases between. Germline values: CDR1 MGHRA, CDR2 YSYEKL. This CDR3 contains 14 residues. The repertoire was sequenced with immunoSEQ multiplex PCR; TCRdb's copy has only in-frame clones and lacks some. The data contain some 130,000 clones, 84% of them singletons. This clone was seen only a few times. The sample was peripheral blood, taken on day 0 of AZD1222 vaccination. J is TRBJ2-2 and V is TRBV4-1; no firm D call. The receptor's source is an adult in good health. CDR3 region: CASSQAGNTGELFF. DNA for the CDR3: TGCGCCAGCAGCCAAGCAGGGAACACCGGGGAGCTGTTTTTT.